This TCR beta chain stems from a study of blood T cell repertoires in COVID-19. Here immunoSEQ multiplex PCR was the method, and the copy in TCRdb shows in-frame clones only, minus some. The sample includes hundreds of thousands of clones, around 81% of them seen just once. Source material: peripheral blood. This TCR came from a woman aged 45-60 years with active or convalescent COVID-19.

The CDR3 protein is CASTLYQLEETQYF. DNA of the CDR3: TGTGCCAGCACTTTATACCAGTTGGAAGAGACCCAGTACTTC. This chain uses TRBV2 with TRBJ2-5; unclear D gene. The germline gives CDR1 SNHLY, CDR2 FYNNEI. This CDR3 has 14 residues. With 7 bases removed from V and 3 bases from J, the gap between germline ends came to 15 bases.